This T cell receptor beta chain was retrieved from a study of response to subunit inactivated influenza vaccine. MiXCR, run by TCRdb on the RT-PCR reads, gives a single entry per CDR3 protein. The sample has approximately 500,000 distinct CDR3 sequences, around 15% seen once; the top ten hold over 8.5%. Germline assignment: CDR1 SGHTA and CDR2 FQGNSA. J gave up 3 bases and V 1 base, and 7 bases lay outside the gene matches. The CDR3 runs 16 residues. Overall study findings and caveats: Authors suggested that a seasonal influenza vaccination recruits few new T cells each time.

This clonotype was seen a few times. Its antigen remains unidentified. The chain employs TRBV7-2 and TRBJ2-7; 9 nucleotides line up with TRBD1. The sequences come from PBMCs from blood, collected roughly 13 days after vaccination. This sequence originates from a man aged 45 to 65 who received an inactivated influenza vaccine. The CDR3 DNA sequence: TGTGCCAGCAGCTTAGGGTTGGGACAGGGCTACTACGAGCAGTACTTC. It codes for CASSLGLGQGYYEQYF. The entire variable domain, with the rest obtained from reference TRBV7-2 and TRBJ2-7, is as follows: GAGVSQSPSNKVTEKGKDVELRCDPISGHTALYWYRQSLGQGLEFLIYFQGNSAPDKSGLPSDRFSAERTGGSVSTLTIQRTQQEDSAVYLCASSLGLGQGYYEQYFGPGTRLTVT.